This T cell receptor (beta chain) was recovered during a study of CD8 T cells in Susac syndrome. A quantity of roughly 0.5 to 1 ug RNA underwent reverse transcription using random hexamers. Across 54 Vbeta and 13 Jbeta, TCR beta CDR3 was amplified with immunoSEQ multiplex PCR. MiXCR was run by TCRdb on the immunoSEQ multiplex PCR reads, yielding one entry per CDR3 protein. Found here are around 180,000 distinct CDR3 sequences, about 95% of them singletons; the top ten hold about 0.15%. V lost 6 bases, J lost 4 bases, and 12 bases lay in between. The CDR3 has 14 residues. CDR1 is SNHLY, CDR2 FYNNEI, per germline.

Source material: CD8+ T cells from PBMCs. The rearrangement uses TRBV2 and TRBJ2-2; D remains unclear. This receptor was identified in a human donor with multiple sclerosis. The CDR3 sequence: CASRGDQSTGELFF. In DNA form, the CDR3 reads TGTGCCAGCAGGGGCGATCAATCCACCGGGGAGCTGTTTTTT.